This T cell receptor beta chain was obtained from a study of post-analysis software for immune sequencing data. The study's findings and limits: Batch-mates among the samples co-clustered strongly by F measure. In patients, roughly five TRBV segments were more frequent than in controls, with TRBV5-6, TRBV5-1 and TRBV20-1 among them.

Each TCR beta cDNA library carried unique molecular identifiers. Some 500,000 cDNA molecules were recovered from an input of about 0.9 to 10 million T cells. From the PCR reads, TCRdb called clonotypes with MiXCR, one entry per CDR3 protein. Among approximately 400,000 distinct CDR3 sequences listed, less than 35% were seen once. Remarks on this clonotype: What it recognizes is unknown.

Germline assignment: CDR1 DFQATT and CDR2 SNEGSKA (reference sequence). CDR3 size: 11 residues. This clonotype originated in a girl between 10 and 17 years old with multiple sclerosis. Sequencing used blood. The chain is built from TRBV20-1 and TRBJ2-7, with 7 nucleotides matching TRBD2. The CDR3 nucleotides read TGCAGACTAGCGAATTCCTACGAGCAGTACTTC. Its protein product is CRLANSYEQYF.